Shown below are 20 T cell receptor beta chains from a single sample sequenced in a study of metastatic and nonmetastatic thyroid tumors. Thyroid surgery was preceded by no treatment in any patient. Through MiXCR, TCRdb re-clonotyped the PCR reads. In the table there are 50,000 or so clones, roughly 23% of which are singletons. Sequencing used blood. All receptors derive from a male donor with papillary thyroid cancer or a benign thyroid nodule (not recorded which). Some clones in this sample may be carry-over from other donors' samples.

This clone was detected ten times or more. The rearrangement links TRBV30 to TRBJ2-1; perhaps TRBD2 as D (6 bases). The V and J ends lost 2 bases and 4 bases respectively, with 12 bases between them. The CDR3 has 14 residues. Germline assignment: CDR1 GTSNPN and CDR2 SVGIG (reference sequence). CDR3 region: CAWSIGGRYNEQFF. CDR3 coding DNA: TGTGCCTGGAGTATCGGAGGGCGGTACAATGAGCAGTTCTTC.

The V gene is TRBV7-9, the J gene TRBJ2-3, with no clear D. Germline CDR1 reads SEHNR; CDR2 reads FQNEAQ (reference sequence). The CDR3 extends over 14 amino acids. Trimming pared 5 bases from V and 4 bases from J, leaving 13 bases between. The CDR3 sequence: CASSPPTLADTQYF. For the CDR3, the DNA is TGTGCCAGCAGCCCACCGACATTGGCAGATACGCAGTATTTT.

CDR3 in DNA: TGCGCCAGCAGCCAAGATCCGAGGGACTCAGATCAGTATTTT. It specifies CASSQDPRDSDQYF. J is TRBJ2-3 and V is TRBV4-1, with D tentatively TRBD2 (6 bases). The CDR3 runs to 14 residues. Germline lookup yields CDR1 MGHRA and CDR2 YSYEKL. The germline V and J ends were trimmed by 0 bases and 12 bases, with 16 bases remaining between them.

This clone was picked up a small number of times. A much larger clone lies one base from this, so it may be a read error. This same CDR3 is encoded by further DNA sequences in the sample. The chain combines TRBV12-5 with TRBJ1-4; tentative D call: TRBD1 (6 bases). The germline V gene has CDR1 LGHNT and CDR2 FRNRAP. This CDR3 contains 13 residues. The CDR3 reads CASGSGQNEKLFF. As DNA, the CDR3 is TGTGCTAGTGGTTCTGGACAGAATGAAAAGCTGTTTTTT. Full variable domain (remainder filled in from reference TRBV12-5 and TRBJ1-4): DARVTQTPRHKVTEMGQEVTMRCQPILGHNTVFWYRQTMMQGLELLAYFRNRAPLDDSGMPKDRFSAEMPDATLATLKIQPSEPRDSAVYFCASGSGQNEKLFFGSGTQLSVL.

Judged by abundance, this clone is medium-sized. The rearrangement uses TRBV6-5 and TRBJ1-6; D perhaps matches TRBD1 (5 bases). Germline lookup yields CDR1 MNHEY and CDR2 SVGAGI. The length of the CDR3 is 17 residues. Trimming cost V 2 bases and J 4 bases, with 15 bases left between them. The DNA of the CDR3 is TGTGCCAGCAGTTACACATCAGGGCCAGAGTATAATTCACCCCTCCACTTT. This sequence encodes CASSYTSGPEYNSPLHF.

This clone was seen a few times. The V call is TRBV2, the J call TRBJ2-7; D ambiguous. The CDR3 is made up of 14 amino acids. Trimming pared 9 bases from V and 5 bases from J, leaving 20 bases between. Germline CDR1 reads SNHLY; CDR2 reads FYNNEI. CDR3 in amino acids: CASTMLGTQNEQYF. CDR3 bases: TGTGCCAGTACAATGTTAGGAACTCAGAACGAGCAGTACTTC.

This clone has at least ten counts. The sample holds other DNA sequences that translate to the same CDR3. The chain carries TRBV5-5 and TRBJ1-1, with D perhaps TRBD1 (6 bases). V was shortened by 0 bases and J by 5 bases, with 11 bases between the two germline ends. The germline CDR1 and CDR2 sequences are SGHKS and YYEKEE (reference sequence). This CDR3 has 14 amino acids. CDR3 sequence (DNA): TGTGCCAGCAGCTTGGTGGGGGGCGGGACTGAAGCTTTCTTT. Its translation: CASSLVGGGTEAFF.

The chain carries TRBV20-1 and TRBJ2-6, with 9 bases lining up with TRBD2. This CDR3 is 16 amino acids long. Germline-derived CDR1 and CDR2 are DFQATT and SNEGSKA (reference sequence). Unmatched junction bases numbered 9, after V lost 6 bases and J lost 3 bases. CDR3 in amino acids: CSAISGSTVGANVLTF. The CDR3 DNA follows: TGCAGTGCCATTAGCGGGAGCACTGTTGGGGCCAACGTCCTGACTTTC.

The rearrangement uses TRBV30 and TRBJ1-1; possible D gene TRBD1, 5 bases. The CDR3 runs to 15 residues. V gave up 3 bases and J gave up 5 bases, with 19 bases separating them. Germline loops: CDR1 GTSNPN, CDR2 SVGIG (reference sequence). The CDR3 bases are TGTGCCTGGAGACCCTTAGTGAGGGGAGAAACTGAAGCTTTCTTT. Translation: CAWRPLVRGETEAFF.

The chain carries TRBV5-1 and TRBJ2-1; possible D gene TRBD2, 5 bases. Germline-derived CDR1 and CDR2 are SGHRS and YFSETQ. CDR3 length equals 14 residues. Trimming removed 0 bases from V and 6 bases from J, with 10 bases in between. DNA for the CDR3: TGCGCCAGCAGCTTGGGCCTAGCCGGCAATGAGCAGTTCTTC. Translating gives CASSLGLAGNEQFF.

This clone has ten or more counts. The J gene is TRBJ2-7, the V gene TRBV28; 8 positions agree with TRBD2. This CDR3 has 15 amino acids. Trimming cost V 5 bases and J 7 bases; bases outside gene matches: 13. From germline, CDR1 is MDHEN and CDR2 SYDVKM. The CDR3 DNA follows: TGTGCCAGCAGTCACTCAGCGGGAGCGATCGGGGAGCAGTACTTC. This encodes CASSHSAGAIGEQYF.

This clone occurred many times. The chain links TRBV24-1 to TRBJ2-1; D is perhaps TRBD1 (6 bases). Trimming shortened V by 4 bases and J by 7 bases, and 13 bases separated the two germline ends. CDR3 length equals 14 residues. Germline loops: CDR1 KGHDR, CDR2 SFDVKD. CDR3 coding DNA: TGTGCCACCAGTGACCGTACAGGGAAGAATGAGCAGTTCTTC. It encodes CATSDRTGKNEQFF.

This chain connects TRBV4-2 to TRBJ2-5; D unresolved. Trimming shortened V by 1 base and J by 4 bases, and 7 bases separated the two germline ends. From germline, CDR1 is LGHNA and CDR2 YNFKEQ. The CDR3 sequence is 13 residues long. This CDR3 is CASSQGVGETQYF. Written as DNA, the CDR3 is TGTGCCAGCAGCCAAGGGGTGGGAGAGACCCAGTACTTC.

This clone was counted ten times or more. The V call is TRBV12-3 or TRBV12-4, the J call TRBJ1-2; 8 nucleotides match TRBD1. The CDR3 runs to 15 residues. The V and J ends lost 3 bases and 4 bases, in that order; junction bases with no gene match: 7. DNA for the CDR3: TGTGCCAGCAGTTTTGGGACAGGAAGGTCCTATGGCTACACCTTC. Translation: CASSFGTGRSYGYTF.

By share, this clone ranks as medium-sized. The chain is built from TRBV5-1 and TRBJ1-2, with 7 bases aligning to TRBD1. Germline V gene data show CDR1 as SGHRS and CDR2 as YFSETQ. V lost 3 bases to trimming and J lost 7 bases; unmatched junction nucleotides: 12. CDR3 length equals 15 residues. Here the CDR3 DNA reads TGCGCCAGCAGCTCTCGACAGGGCCCCTCTGTTGGCTACACCTTC. Residues: CASSSRQGPSVGYTF. Combining the CDR3 with reference TRBV5-1 and TRBJ1-2 gives the whole variable domain KAGVTQTPRYLIKTRGQQVTLSCSPISGHRSVSWYQQTPGQGLQFLFEYFSETQRNKGNFPGRFSGRQFSNSRSEMNVSTLELGDSALYLCASSSRQGPSVGYTFGSGTRLTVV.

This clone was counted at least ten times. The chain employs TRBV30 and TRBJ2-7; D call uncertain. Per the germline V gene, CDR1 is GTSNPN and CDR2 is SVGIG (reference sequence). V lost 3 bases and J lost 0, with 6 bases in between. The CDR3 totals 12 residues. CDR3 in DNA: TGTGCCTGGAGCCCGGACTCCTACGAGCAGTACTTC. Protein sequence: CAWSPDSYEQYF.

This clone was seen many times. The J gene is TRBJ2-1, the V gene TRBV2; unclear D gene. V was clipped by 1 base and J by 1 base, with 8 bases between them. Germline values: CDR1 SNHLY, CDR2 FYNNEI. The CDR3 contains 15 residues. The DNA for the CDR3 is TGTGCCAGCAGTGAAGTTCCAGTTTCCTACAATGAGCAGTTCTTC. Translation: CASSEVPVSYNEQFF.

This clone was seen just once. The J gene is TRBJ2-3, the V gene TRBV2, with TRBD2 identical over 7 bases. Germline V gene sequence: CDR1 SNHLY, CDR2 FYNNEI. V shed 4 bases and J 2 bases; nucleotides not matched to a gene: 21. The CDR3 runs to 20 residues. CDR3 protein: CASSALSGSGRFPFTDTQYF. CDR3 DNA sequence: TGTGCCAGCAGTGCCCTTTCGGGTAGCGGGCGCTTTCCCTTCACAGATACGCAGTATTTT.

The CDR3 nucleotides are TGTGCCAGCAGCGTAGTTCGTAAGGGTGGGGGGACCTATGGCTACACCTTC. Translation gives CASSVVRKGGGTYGYTF. The genes are TRBV9 and TRBJ1-2; tentative D call: TRBD1 (5 bases). The CDR3 consists of 17 residues. Trimming removed 0 bases from V and 4 bases from J, with 19 bases in between. In germline, CDR1 is SGDLS, CDR2 YYNGEE.

This clone was detected many times. This may be a read error: a much more frequent sequence differs by one nucleotide. V is TRBV7-9 and J is TRBJ2-1; D not resolved. Per the germline V gene, CDR1 is SEHNR and CDR2 is FQNEAQ (reference sequence). CDR3 length: 14 residues. CDR3 residues: CASSNTDIQNEQSF. DNA for the CDR3: TGTGCCAGCAGCAATACAGATATTCAAAATGAGCAGTCCTTC.